This TCR beta chain was obtained from a study of OX40 agonist ivuxolimab in advanced cancers. Here immunoSEQ multiplex PCR was the method, and the copy in TCRdb shows in-frame clones only, minus some. The repertoire has 9,500 to 10,000 clones, 60% to 75% of them found once; the top ten carry about a quarter. Germline lookup yields CDR1 SEHNR and CDR2 FQNEAQ (reference sequence). V lost 5 bases and J 2 bases, leaving 6 bases between the germline ends. The CDR3 length is 12 residues. The source of this sequence is an adult with an advanced solid tumor such as melanoma, head and neck, liver or kidney cancer. The chain recombines TRBV7-9 with TRBJ2-5; D is unresolved. Sample: CD4+ or CD8+ T cells sorted from blood, taken in a trial of the OX40 agonist ivuxolimab. The CDR3 spells CASSVQQETQYF. CDR3 bases: TGTGCCAGCAGCGTACAGCAAGAGACCCAGTACTTC.